Given below is one T cell receptor beta chain in context. What it binds is not known. The record originates from a study of T cells after yellow fever vaccination. 5'RACE template switching generated TCR cDNA, adding a universal primer site and UMIs. MiXCR was run by TCRdb on the 5' RACE reads, yielding one entry per CDR3 protein. The table lists around 350,000 distinct CDR3 sequences, approximately 6% of them singletons. Whole-study findings and limits: Most primary-vaccination clones reappeared after the booster (approximately 95% CD4, about 88% CD8).

The V end lost 1 base, the J end lost 2 bases, and 11 bases lay between the germline ends. This CDR3 is built from 16 residues. Germline loops: CDR1 KGHSH, CDR2 LQKENI. This chain connects TRBV18 to TRBJ2-2; D is uncertain. This clonotype was sampled from a man younger than 40 who received the YFV17D yellow fever vaccine. Sequences were derived from PBMCs, sampled 5 days after the yellow fever booster vaccination. The CDR3 DNA reads as TGTGCCAGCTCACCACTAGGGCAGCAAAACACCGGGGAGCTGTTTTTT. Amino acids: CASSPLGQQNTGELFF.